This record looks at one TCR beta chain sequence and its context. What it binds is unknown. Trimming removed 5 bases from V and 4 bases from J, with 18 bases in between. The CDR3 sequence is 15 residues long. The V gene's germline CDR1 is GTSNPN and CDR2 SVGIG (reference sequence). Separate sequencing covered autoproliferating (CFSE-dim) and non-proliferating (CFSE-high) T cells from stimulus-free culture. Replicate wells were pooled after more than six days of stimulus-free culture of 5x10^7 CFSE-labeled PBMCs. CFSE at around 0.5 uM labeled the PBMCs, which were then cultured unstimulated. The data stem from a study of memory B cells and T cells in multiple sclerosis. The protocol was immunoSEQ multiplex PCR, while the TCRdb copy is restricted to in-frame clones and leaves out a portion. The table lists about 45,000 clones, roughly 87% of them singletons. Study findings and constraints: Clone-set sizes differed between compartments, so shared clonotype counts needed normalization.

Source material: PBMCs from blood kept in culture. The origin of this receptor is a human donor with multiple sclerosis. The chain couples TRBV30 to TRBJ1-5; a weak D match, TRBD1 (5 bases). CDR3 sequence: CAWARRDARNQPQHF. CDR3 DNA: TGTGCCTGGGCGCGTCGGGACGCTCGGAATCAGCCCCAGCATTTT. Combining the CDR3 with reference TRBV30 and TRBJ1-5 gives the whole variable domain SQTIHQWPATLVQPVGSPLSLECTVEGTSNPNLYWYRQAAGRGLQLLFYSVGIGQISSEVPQNLSASRPQDRQFILSSKKLLLSDSGFYLCAWARRDARNQPQHFGDGTRLSIL.